This TCR beta chain was retrieved from a study of T-cell reconstitution after alpha-beta-depleted transplantation in children. Concerning this clonotype: Its antigen is undetermined.

Unique molecular identifiers were built into the TCRbeta library. TCRdb re-derived calls from the PCR reads in MiXCR, one entry per CDR3 protein. Among roughly 570,000 distinct CDR3 sequences listed, more than 20% were seen once. Deletions cut 1 base from V and 0 bases from J, with 16 bases between. Germline lookup yields CDR1 SGHAT and CDR2 FQNNGV. The CDR3 consists of 18 residues. General study results and limits: Newly produced T cells mostly accounted for T-cell counts and diversity one year post-transplant. Surviving thymic progenitors and recipient T cells were the source of high TCRbeta diversity at day 60 in some patients. By about two months after transplant, alpha-beta T cells reportedly arose from several hundred graft clones that had expanded.

This TCR was recovered from a boy under two years old with Wiskott-Aldrich syndrome, due to receive a stem cell transplant. Sample: PBMCs, taken before TCRalphabeta/CD19-depleted stem cell transplant. This chain uses TRBV11-2 with TRBJ1-5; D call uncertain. CDR3 sequence reads: CASSLGPGRRASNQPQHF. The CDR3 DNA reads as TGTGCCAGCAGCTTAGGTCCCGGTAGGAGGGCTAGCAATCAGCCCCAGCATTTT.